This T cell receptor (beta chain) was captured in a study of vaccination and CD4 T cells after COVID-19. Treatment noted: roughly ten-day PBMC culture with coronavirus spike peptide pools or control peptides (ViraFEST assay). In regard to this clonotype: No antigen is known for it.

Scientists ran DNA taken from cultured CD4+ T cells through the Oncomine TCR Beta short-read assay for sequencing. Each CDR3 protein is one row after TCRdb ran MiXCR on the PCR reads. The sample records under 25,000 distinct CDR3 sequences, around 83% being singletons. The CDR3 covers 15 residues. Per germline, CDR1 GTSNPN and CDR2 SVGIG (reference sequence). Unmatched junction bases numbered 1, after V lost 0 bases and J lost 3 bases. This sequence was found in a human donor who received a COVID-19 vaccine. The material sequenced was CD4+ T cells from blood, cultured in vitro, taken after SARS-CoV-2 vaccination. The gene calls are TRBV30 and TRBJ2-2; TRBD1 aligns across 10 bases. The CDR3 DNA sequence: TGTGCCTGGAGTGTCGGACAGGGGGACACCGGGGAGCTGTTTTTT. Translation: CAWSVGQGDTGELFF. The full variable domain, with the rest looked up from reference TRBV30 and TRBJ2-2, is SQTIHQWPATLVQPVGSPLSLECTVEGTSNPNLYWYRQAAGRGLQLLFYSVGIGQISSEVPQNLSASRPQDRQFILSSKKLLLSDSGFYLCAWSVGQGDTGELFFGEGSRLTVL.